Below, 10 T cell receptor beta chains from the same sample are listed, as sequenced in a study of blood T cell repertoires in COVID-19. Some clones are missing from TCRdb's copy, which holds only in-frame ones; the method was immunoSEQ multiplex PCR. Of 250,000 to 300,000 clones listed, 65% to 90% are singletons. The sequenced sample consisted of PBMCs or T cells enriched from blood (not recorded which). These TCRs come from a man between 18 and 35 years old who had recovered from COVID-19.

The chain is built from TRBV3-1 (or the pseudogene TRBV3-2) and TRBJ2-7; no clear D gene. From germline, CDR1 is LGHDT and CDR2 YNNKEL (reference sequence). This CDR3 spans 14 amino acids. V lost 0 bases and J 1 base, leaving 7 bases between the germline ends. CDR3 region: CASSQDPSSYEQYF. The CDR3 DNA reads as TGTGCCAGCAGCCAAGATCCCAGTTCCTACGAGCAGTACTTC.

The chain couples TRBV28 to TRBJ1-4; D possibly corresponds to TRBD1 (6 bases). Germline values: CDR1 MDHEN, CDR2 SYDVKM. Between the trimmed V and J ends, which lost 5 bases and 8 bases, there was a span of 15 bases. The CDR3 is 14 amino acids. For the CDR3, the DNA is TGTGCCAGCAGTCCCTACAGGGAAGACGAAAAACTGTTTTTT. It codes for CASSPYREDEKLFF. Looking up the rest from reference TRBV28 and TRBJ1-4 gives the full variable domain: DVKVTQSSRYLVKRTGEKVFLECVQDMDHENMFWYRQDPGLGLRLIYFSYDVKMKEKGDIPEGYSVSREKKERFSLILESASTNQTSMYLCASSPYREDEKLFFGSGTQLSVL.

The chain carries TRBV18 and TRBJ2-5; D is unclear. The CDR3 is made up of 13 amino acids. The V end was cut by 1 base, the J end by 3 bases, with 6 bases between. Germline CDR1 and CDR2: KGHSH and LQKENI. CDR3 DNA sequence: TGTGCCAGCTCACCACAAAGAGAAGAGACCCAGTACTTC. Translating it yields CASSPQREETQYF.

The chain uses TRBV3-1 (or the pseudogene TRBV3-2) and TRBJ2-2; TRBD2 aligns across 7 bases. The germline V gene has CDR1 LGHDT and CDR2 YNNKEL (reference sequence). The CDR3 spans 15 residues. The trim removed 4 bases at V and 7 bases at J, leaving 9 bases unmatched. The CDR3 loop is CASSPVAGVFGELFF. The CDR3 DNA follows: TGTGCCAGCAGCCCGGTGGCGGGAGTTTTCGGGGAGCTGTTTTTT.

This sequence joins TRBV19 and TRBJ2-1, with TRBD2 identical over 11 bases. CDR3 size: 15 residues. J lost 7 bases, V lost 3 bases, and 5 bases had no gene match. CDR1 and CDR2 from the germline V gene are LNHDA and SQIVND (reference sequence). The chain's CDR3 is CASSMTSGTGNEQFF. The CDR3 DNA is TGTGCCAGTAGTATGACTAGCGGGACGGGGAATGAGCAGTTCTTC. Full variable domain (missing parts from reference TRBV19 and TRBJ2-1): DGGITQSPKYLFRKEGQNVTLSCEQNLNHDAMYWYRQDPGQGLRLIYYSQIVNDFQKGDIAEGYSVSREKKESFPLTVTSAQKNPTAFYLCASSMTSGTGNEQFFGPGTRLTVL.

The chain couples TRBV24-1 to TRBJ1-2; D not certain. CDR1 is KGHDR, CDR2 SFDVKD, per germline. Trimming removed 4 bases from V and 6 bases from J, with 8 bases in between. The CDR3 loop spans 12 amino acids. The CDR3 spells CATSDEVNGYTF. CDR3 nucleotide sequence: TGTGCCACCAGTGACGAGGTCAATGGCTACACCTTC.

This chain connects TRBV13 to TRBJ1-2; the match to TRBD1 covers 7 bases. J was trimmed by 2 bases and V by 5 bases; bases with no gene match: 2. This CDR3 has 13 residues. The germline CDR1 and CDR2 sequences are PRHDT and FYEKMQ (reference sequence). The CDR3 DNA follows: TGTGCCAGCAGCAGGGGACAGAACTATGGCTACACCTTC. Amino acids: CASSRGQNYGYTF.

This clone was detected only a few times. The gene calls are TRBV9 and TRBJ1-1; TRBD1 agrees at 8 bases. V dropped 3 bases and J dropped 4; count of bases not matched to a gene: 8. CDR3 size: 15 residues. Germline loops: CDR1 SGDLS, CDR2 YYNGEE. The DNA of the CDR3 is TGTGCCAGCAGCGAGAGTCGGACAGGGAGCACTGAAGCTTTCTTT. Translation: CASSESRTGSTEAFF.

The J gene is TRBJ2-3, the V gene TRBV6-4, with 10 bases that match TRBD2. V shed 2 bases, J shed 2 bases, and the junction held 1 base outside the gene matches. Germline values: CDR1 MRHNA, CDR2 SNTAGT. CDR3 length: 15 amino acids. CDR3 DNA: TGTGCCAGCAGTGACGGGACTAGCGCCACAGATACGCAGTATTTT. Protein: CASSDGTSATDTQYF.

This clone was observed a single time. CDR3 amino acids: CASSYSDLLAEGEQYF. CDR3 coding DNA: TGTGCCAGCAGCTACTCGGATCTCCTAGCGGAGGGTGAGCAGTACTTC. The chain employs TRBV7-8 and TRBJ2-7; 7 positions match TRBD2. This CDR3 is built from 16 residues. J was trimmed by 7 bases and V by 4 bases; bases with no gene match: 16. In germline, CDR1 is SGHVS, CDR2 FQNEAQ.